This T cell receptor (beta chain) was sequenced for a study of cytomegalovirus exposure and HLA in healthy donors. PCR primers comprised 60 Vbeta and 13 Jbeta primers. This table comes from immunoSEQ multiplex PCR, and its TCRdb copy is limited to in-frame clones, with some not included. The sample gives about 120,000 clones, 9% to 10% of which show up once; 3% to 3.5% is in the top ten. Study-level points and caveats: Among TCR beta chains, those listed as cytomegalovirus-associated numbered approximately 150.

Comments on this clone: The antigen is unknown.

Donors counted as nominally healthy when sampled, yet unrecorded immune exposures were likely. The V end was cut by 0 bases, the J end by 8 bases, with 28 bases between. Germline CDR1 reads MGHRA; CDR2 reads YSYEKL. The CDR3 length is 20 residues. The chain has TRBV4-1 and TRBJ1-4; D not resolved. The sequenced sample consisted of PBMCs. This TCR was sampled from a man aged 25-40 years in good health and CMV-seronegative. In DNA form, the CDR3 reads TGCGCCAGCAGCCAAGATCGGGATTTGAGGGAAAGTAGAGGCTTCGAAAAACTGTTTTTT. Its translation: CASSQDRDLRESRGFEKLFF.